A selection of T cell receptor beta chains follows, all from one sample in a study of regulatory T cells in long-lasting Graves disease. TCRdb recomputed calls from the multiplex PCR reads with MiXCR, one row per CDR3 protein. The sample contains hundreds of thousands of distinct CDR3 sequences, roughly 13% of which appear only once. The same data also contributed to another study, on T cells in Graves' hyperthyroidism and ophthalmopathy.

The sample in question was peripheral blood mononuclear cells (PBMCs), obtained at new diagnosis, from a patient treated with antithyroid drugs. These TCRs come from a man aged 25-45 years with Graves disease. CDR3s include the opening cysteine and the closing phenylalanine or tryptophan. The D gene is left open where the match is weak. Expanded clones get a size class; other rows say once, few or many, or leave the size out.

j_call,d_call,v_call,clone_size,cdr3_nt,cdr3_aa
TRBJ1-4,.,TRBV7-9,few,TGTGCCAGCAGCCAAAGGACCCGGGAAGAAAAACTGTTTTTT,CASSQRTREEKLFF
TRBJ2-3,.,TRBV15,.,TGTGCCACCAGCAGAAATACCACTAGCACAGATACGCAGTATTTT,CATSRNTTSTDTQYF
TRBJ2-1,.,TRBV5-1,few,TGCGCCAGCAGCTTGGAGCGAAACACGATCAATGAGCAGTTCTTC,CASSLERNTINEQFF
TRBJ1-5,.,TRBV2,many,TGTGCCAGCAGTGTAGAACCGGGACGACCGGGCAATCAGCCCCAGCATTTT,CASSVEPGRPGNQPQHF
TRBJ1-1,.,TRBV12-3/TRBV12-4,many,TGTGCCAGCACCGAGAACACTGAAGCTTTCTTT,CASTENTEAFF
TRBJ1-3,.,TRBV11-2,few,TGTGCCAGCAGCTTGAACGGGGACTCTGGAAACACCATATATTTT,CASSLNGDSGNTIYF
TRBJ1-5,.,TRBV6-1,.,TGTGCCAGCAGCCTCGGGCCCCAAGGGCAGCCCCAGCATTTT,CASSLGPQGQPQHF
TRBJ2-1,.,TRBV20-1,many,TGCAGTGCCCAGCTGGAGCTGGATGAGCAGTTCTTC,CSAQLELDEQFF
TRBJ1-1,TRBD1,TRBV19,many,TGTGCCAGTAGTCCACAGGGGGCTATAGTGAACACTGAAGCTTTCTTT,CASSPQGAIVNTEAFF
TRBJ2-1,.,TRBV5-1,few,TGCGCCAGCCGTTGGAGGGCCGGACGCAATGAGCAGTTCTTC,CASRWRAGRNEQFF
TRBJ2-5,.,TRBV6-2/TRBV6-3,many,TGTGCCAGCAGCTTCTCGGCGCTGCGGACCCAGTACTTC,CASSFSALRTQYF
TRBJ1-1,.,TRBV30,.,TGTGCCTGGAGTGTAGGTGGGACGGAGAACACTGAAGCTTTCTTT,CAWSVGGTENTEAFF
TRBJ2-7,.,TRBV11-2,many,TGTGCCAGCAGCAGGACTGCCCTTGACGAGCAGTACTTC,CASSRTALDEQYF
TRBJ2-1,TRBD2,TRBV29-1,few,TGCAGCGTCCGGGACCCTAGCGGCTCCTACAATGAGCAGTTCTTC,CSVRDPSGSYNEQFF
TRBJ2-7,.,TRBV9,.,TGTGCCAGCAGCGTAGGTGGGGCGCCTAGCTCCTACGAGCAGTACTTC,CASSVGGAPSSYEQYF
TRBJ2-7,.,TRBV12-3/TRBV12-4,many,TGTGCCAGCAGGCGTAGGGAGGGGGCGGGCGAGCAGTACTTC,CASRRREGAGEQYF
TRBJ2-2,TRBD2,TRBV27,many,TGTGCCAGCAGTTCCCTGGGAGGGAGCCCCGGGGAGCTGTTTTTT,CASSSLGGSPGELFF
TRBJ1-4,TRBD1,TRBV12-5,few,TGTGCTAGTGCTTCCCCGGGGACAGGGAATGAAAAACTGTTTTTT,CASASPGTGNEKLFF
TRBJ2-7,TRBD2,TRBV12-3/TRBV12-4,many,TGTGCCAGCAGTTTCGGGCGGGAGGGCGGATGGAAGCAGTACTTC,CASSFGREGGWKQYF
TRBJ2-1,.,TRBV11-3,.,TGTGCCAGCAGCTTAGATAAAAGGGTCGGGGTTGAGCAGTCCTTC,CASSLDKRVGVEQSF
TRBJ1-3,.,TRBV12-5,many,TGTGCTAGTGGGATCCTCGGGAGCTCTGGAAACACCATATATTTT,CASGILGSSGNTIYF
TRBJ2-7,TRBD2,TRBV10-3,many,TGTGCCATCAGTGGAGCGGGAGGGATATCTACCGAGCAGTACTTC,CAISGAGGISTEQYF
TRBJ1-1,TRBD1,TRBV6-1,many,TGTGCCAGCAGATTCGGTCCGGGACAGGGCTGGACTGAAGCTTTCTTT,CASRFGPGQGWTEAFF
TRBJ2-1,TRBD2,TRBV7-8,many,TGTGCCAGCAGCTTGCCTCGGACTAGCGGGAGCTACAATGAGCAGTTCTTC,CASSLPRTSGSYNEQFF
TRBJ1-2,.,TRBV27,many,TGTGCCAGCAGTCCTGGGGACGGAACCTACTATGGCTACACCTTC,CASSPGDGTYYGYTF
TRBJ1-5,.,TRBV7-8,few,TGTGCCAGCAGCTCTACTGACAGCAATCAGCCCCAGCATTTT,CASSSTDSNQPQHF
TRBJ2-7,TRBD1,TRBV29-1,.,TGCAGCGTTGAGGGTTGGGGACAGGGATCCTACGAGCAGTACTTC,CSVEGWGQGSYEQYF
TRBJ2-5,TRBD1,TRBV30,many,TGTGCCTGGAGTGTACGGATTACAGGGGTGGAGACCCAGTACTTC,CAWSVRITGVETQYF